Shown below are 23 T cell receptor beta chains from a single sample sequenced in a study of blood T cell repertoires in COVID-19. Data came from immunoSEQ multiplex PCR; TCRdb stores just in-frame clones and leaves some out. The table records 100,000 to 150,000 clones, around 82% of them present only once. Material: peripheral blood. The origin of the receptors is a man younger than 45 with COVID-19, enrolled during active disease.

This rearrangement joins TRBV28 to TRBJ2-3; 7 bases fit TRBD2. The junction had 4 bases not matched to a gene; V was cut back by 6 bases and J by 1 base. The CDR3 consists of 14 residues. Germline V gives CDR1 MDHEN, CDR2 SYDVKM. CDR3 bases: TGTGCCAGCAGACTCGGACTAGGCACAGATACGCAGTATTTT. It yields the protein CASRLGLGTDTQYF.

The chain carries TRBV20-1 and TRBJ1-2; weak D call: TRBD1 (6 bases). CDR1 DFQATT and CDR2 SNEGSKA come from the germline V gene (reference sequence). V was trimmed by 3 bases and J by 6 bases, leaving 8 bases between them. The length of the CDR3 is 11 residues. The CDR3 nucleotides read TGCAGTGCTAGGACAGGTGATGGCTACACCTTC. Protein sequence: CSARTGDGYTF.

The chain has TRBV14 and TRBJ2-1, with 11 bases matching TRBD1. The CDR3 length is 16 residues. The germline gives CDR1 SGHDN, CDR2 FVKESK. Trimming took 4 bases from V and 7 from J; bases not matched to a gene: 9. CDR3 in DNA: TGTGCCAGCAGCCCCCGCCCAGGGACAGGGGGGAATGAGCAGTTCTTC. This translates into CASSPRPGTGGNEQFF. Supplemented by reference TRBV14 and TRBJ2-1, the full variable domain reads EAGVTQFPSHSVIEKGQTVTLRCDPISGHDNLYWYRRVMGKEIKFLLHFVKESKQDESGMPNNRFLAERTGGTYSTLKVQPAELEDSGVYFCASSPRPGTGGNEQFFGPGTRLTVL.

The chain carries TRBV5-6 and TRBJ1-5; D not certain. Germline lookup yields CDR1 SGHDT and CDR2 YYEEEE. Trimming took off 0 bases at V and 1 base at J, with 11 bases between the two ends. The CDR3 extends over 16 amino acids. The DNA for the CDR3 is TGTGCCAGCAGCTTGGGTATTGGGAGCAGCAATCAGCCCCAGCATTTT. It codes for CASSLGIGSSNQPQHF.

This clone was picked up one time. The chain combines TRBV18 with TRBJ2-7, with D perhaps TRBD1 (7 bases). Trimming removed 2 bases from V and 6 bases from J, with 14 bases in between. This CDR3 is built from 14 residues. Germline values: CDR1 KGHSH, CDR2 LQKENI. The CDR3 coding sequence is TGTGCCAGCTCACCAGGCAGGGGGGAGGTCGAGCAGTACTTC. The encoded protein is CASSPGRGEVEQYF.

This clone is a singleton in its sample. This chain uses TRBV7-3 with TRBJ1-6; 8 bases line up with TRBD1. Germline V gene data show CDR1 as SGHTA and CDR2 as FQGTGA. V lost 3 bases, J lost 7 bases, and 8 bases stayed unmatched. The CDR3 totals 16 residues. CDR3: CASSLRGQGFNSPLHF. The CDR3 region has the DNA TGTGCCAGCAGCTTGCGAGGACAGGGTTTCAATTCACCCCTCCACTTT. The whole variable domain, remainder taken from reference TRBV7-3 and TRBJ1-6, is GAGVSQTPSNKVTEKGKYVELRCDPISGHTALYWYRQSLGQGPEFLIYFQGTGAADDSGLPNDRFFAVRPEGSVSTLKIQRTERGDSAVYLCASSLRGQGFNSPLHFGNGTRLTVT.

This sequence joins TRBV11-2 and TRBJ2-7; 9 bases fit TRBD2. Germline CDR1 reads SGHAT; CDR2 reads FQNNGV. J gave up 6 bases and V 5 bases, and 23 bases lay outside the gene matches. The CDR3 consists of 19 residues. The CDR3 region has the DNA TGTGCCAGCAGCCTACTCCGCTGGAGTAGCGGGAGATCTCCACTCGAGCAGTACTTC. This codes for CASSLLRWSSGRSPLEQYF.

V and J are TRBV19 and TRBJ2-3; TRBD1 agrees at 7 bases. V dropped 8 bases and J dropped 5; count of bases not matched to a gene: 10. CDR1 is LNHDA, CDR2 SQIVND, per germline (reference sequence). This CDR3 comprises 14 residues. As DNA, the CDR3 is TGTGCCAGTGAACAGACAGGGACGGGAGATACGCAGTATTTT. This codes for CASEQTGTGDTQYF.

The rearrangement uses TRBV7-9 and TRBJ1-1; D is unclear. V was pared by 8 bases and J by 8 bases, with 18 bases between. Germline CDR1 reads SEHNR; CDR2 reads FQNEAQ (reference sequence). This CDR3 contains 13 residues. The CDR3 here is CASFGSRIPEAFF. The CDR3 bases are TGTGCCAGCTTTGGCAGCAGGATACCCGAAGCTTTCTTT.

This clone was detected ten times or more. The chain is built from TRBV9 and TRBJ2-3, with no clear D. Germline CDR1 reads SGDLS; CDR2 reads YYNGEE. Trimming pared 0 bases from V and 1 base from J, leaving 12 bases between. The CDR3 covers 16 residues. In nucleotides, the CDR3 is TGTGCCAGCAGCGTAGAGAGATCCAGGCGCACAGATACGCAGTATTTT. Its protein product is CASSVERSRRTDTQYF.

This clone has just a few counts. The chain uses TRBV7-2 and TRBJ2-5; D perhaps matches TRBD2 (6 bases). The germline gives CDR1 SGHTA, CDR2 FQGNSA. The V end was cut by 5 bases, the J end by 5 bases, with 15 bases between. The CDR3 loop spans 14 amino acids. CDR3 coding DNA: TGTGCCAGCAGCGCTCGACTAGGGAAGGAGACCCAGTACTTC. As protein: CASSARLGKETQYF.

J is TRBJ2-3 and V is TRBV5-8; 7 nucleotides align to TRBD2. Germline CDR1 is SGHTS and CDR2 is YDEGEE. The CDR3 runs to 14 residues. V was clipped by 2 bases and J by 3 bases; unmatched bases: 3. The CDR3, as DNA: TGTGCCAGCAGCTTCTTGGGGGGGACAGATACGCAGTATTTT. Protein: CASSFLGGTDTQYF.

This chain uses TRBV2 with TRBJ2-3, with TRBD1 as a possible D gene (6 bases). Trimming cost V 8 bases and J 4 bases, with 19 bases left between them. Germline lookup yields CDR1 SNHLY and CDR2 FYNNEI. The CDR3 runs 15 residues. CDR3: CASEGDTGRADTQYF. CDR3 DNA sequence: TGTGCCAGCGAGGGGGACACGGGAAGGGCAGATACGCAGTATTTT.

The V gene is TRBV2, the J gene TRBJ2-7; perhaps TRBD1 as D (6 bases). Germline assignment: CDR1 SNHLY and CDR2 FYNNEI. CDR3 length: 12 amino acids. The V end lost 8 bases, the J end lost 4 bases, and 12 bases lay between the germline ends. The CDR3 region has the DNA TGTGCCAGCCGTGGGGGCGCGTACGAGCAGTACTTC. Protein sequence: CASRGGAYEQYF.

The gene calls are TRBV28 and TRBJ1-5; 7 nucleotides line up with TRBD1. The CDR3 sequence is 15 residues long. V gave up 2 bases and J gave up 2 bases; unmatched junction bases: 3. Germline V CDR1 and CDR2: MDHEN, SYDVKM. The chain's CDR3 is CASSLGTAGNQPQHF. In DNA form, the CDR3 reads TGTGCCAGCAGTTTAGGGACAGCAGGCAATCAGCCCCAGCATTTT.

This clone is large in the sample. The J gene is TRBJ1-3, the V gene TRBV10-3, with TRBD1 matching over 9 bases. From germline, CDR1 is ENHRY and CDR2 SYGVKD. V lost 6 bases, J lost 8 bases, and 14 bases stayed unmatched. The length of the CDR3 is 16 residues. CDR3 coding DNA: TGTGCCATCAGCCTGTCCCGGGACAGGGATCTAGACACCATATATTTT. Translating it yields CAISLSRDRDLDTIYF.

The chain carries TRBV4-1 and TRBJ2-3; D possibly corresponds to TRBD2 (6 bases). V lost 1 base to trimming and J lost 0 bases, with 14 bases between them. This CDR3 region has 17 residues. Germline V gives CDR1 MGHRA, CDR2 YSYEKL. The CDR3 bases are TGCGCCAGCAGCCAAGTTTTCCTAGCGTCTAGCACAGATACGCAGTATTTT. It yields the protein CASSQVFLASSTDTQYF.

The gene calls are TRBV7-8 and TRBJ2-1; 8 bases are a match to TRBD1. The trim removed 6 bases at V and 7 bases at J, leaving 20 bases unmatched. CDR1 and CDR2 from the germline V gene are SGHVS and FQNEAQ. The CDR3 consists of 18 residues. The chain's CDR3 is CASSRDRSPLAHNNEQFF. CDR3 in DNA: TGTGCCAGCAGTCGGGACAGGAGCCCGTTGGCCCACAATAATGAGCAGTTCTTC.

About this clone: An end of the junction differs from the germline gene, which may be a read error. The chain carries TRBV28 and TRBJ2-3; tentatively, D is TRBD2 (6 bases). The germline gives CDR1 MDHEN, CDR2 SYDVKM. There are 16 residues in the CDR3. The CDR3 region is CASRGGDLLSTDTQYF. The CDR3 nucleotides are TGTGCCAGCAGGGGCGGGGACCTCCTTAGCACGGATACGCAGTATTTT.

This clone was recorded only once. The V call is TRBV28, the J call TRBJ1-2; 8 bases align to TRBD1. J gave up 0 bases and V 1 base, and 4 bases lay outside the gene matches. Germline V CDR1 and CDR2: MDHEN, SYDVKM. This CDR3 is 16 amino acids long. CDR3 region: CASSLLLDRANYGYTF. The CDR3 coding sequence is TGTGCCAGCAGTTTATTGCTGGACAGGGCTAACTATGGCTACACCTTC.

CDR3 region: CASRQSSYEQYF. The DNA of the CDR3 is TGTGCCAGTAGACAGAGCTCCTACGAGCAGTACTTC. The rearrangement links TRBV28 to TRBJ2-7, with a weak D call TRBD1 (5 bases). The germline V gene encodes CDR1 MDHEN and CDR2 SYDVKM. V shed 9 bases and J shed 0 bases, with 9 bases lying between them. This CDR3 is 12 amino acids long.

The V call is TRBV5-1, the J call TRBJ1-5; TRBD1 matches at 8 bases. The CDR3 totals 15 residues. Trimming took 3 bases from V and 6 from J; bases not matched to a gene: 8. Germline CDR1 and CDR2: SGHRS and YFSETQ. This CDR3 is CASSSGQGGAQPQHF. The CDR3, as DNA: TGCGCCAGCAGCTCCGGACAGGGTGGTGCTCAGCCCCAGCATTTT.

This clone was counted many times. V usage is TRBV5-1 and J usage is TRBJ2-7; 7 nucleotides align to TRBD1. The CDR3 covers 12 residues. Germline-derived CDR1 and CDR2 are SGHRS and YFSETQ. V gave up 0 bases and J gave up 12 bases; unmatched junction bases: 6. CDR3 in DNA: TGCGCCAGCAGCTTGGGGGACAGTACGTGGTACTTC. It is translated as CASSLGDSTWYF.